This T cell receptor (beta chain) came from a study of T cells in Graves' hyperthyroidism and ophthalmopathy (dated by TCRdb to about 2019). For context, the study as a whole: Peripheral blood samples were taken at the time of initial diagnosis, prior to any treatment. To identify TCR V-J signatures that set the groups apart, the researchers used a discovery cohort of 90 to 100 patients, made up of 40 to 45 with Graves' ophthalmopathy and 55 to 65 with stable Graves' hyperthyroidism. Prospective prediction of ophthalmopathy was tested in an independent validation cohort of 18 to 20 hyperthyroidism patients and 15 to 17 patients who later progressed to ophthalmopathy. The roughly 94 discovery patients were randomly divided into training and test sets at a 7:3 ratio. Thyroid tissue and blood T-cell repertoires from about six Graves' hyperthyroidism patients were also compared in the study. After blood sampling, hyperthyroidism patients were treated with methimazole at a starting dose of 30 mg daily, and ophthalmopathy patients were treated with high-dose intravenous methylprednisolone. According to the paper, TCR Vbeta CDR3 sequencing was carried out on 135 peripheral blood samples, which came from some 41 ophthalmopathy, around 74 hyperthyroidism and approximately 17 progressor patients. Beyond this particular receptor, the publication reports: Sample size was not statistically predetermined, and investigators were not blinded to group allocation. In validation, the model predicted progression to ophthalmopathy a median of 6.5 months before onset, with over 55% sensitivity and 72.22% specificity. A 13 V-J signature model separated ophthalmopathy from stable hyperthyroidism, with over 85% sensitivity and 81.08% specificity in cross-validation and 80%/75% in testing. Most expanded thyroid clonotypes (frequency above 0.001) were also found in blood, which suggests that blood repertoires may mirror thyroid immune responses.

The hyperthyroidism patients were between 18 and 65 years old and newly diagnosed, with a disease duration of less than 2 months. The study excluded patients with uncontrolled infections, other autoimmune diseases, pregnancy or lactation. Diagnoses were based on clinical symptoms, serum thyroxine and TRAb, thyroid ultrasound and orbital computed tomography. Blood from progressor patients was drawn when they were first diagnosed with hyperthyroidism, before any ophthalmopathy symptoms appeared. PBMCs were isolated from about 10 ml of fresh peripheral blood by Ficoll-Paque density gradient centrifugation. Progressor patients were defined as those initially diagnosed with Graves' hyperthyroidism in whom ophthalmopathy developed during follow-up. Total RNA was extracted with Trizol reagent, and quality was checked on an Agilent 2100 Bioanalyzer. There are many counts of this clonotype. The antigen it recognizes is unknown. Base qualities are not at hand, and no much larger clone is one base apart.

For this chain, trimming is 3 bases at the V end and 3 bases at the J end, and the number of junction bases without a gene match is 2. CDR1 and CDR2 were assigned from the germline V gene (reference sequence) as LGHDT and YNNKEL. Spanning cysteine to phenylalanine, the CDR3 consists of 15 amino acids. The sequence is cut down to CDR3 DNA, 45 bases in frame from base 1. The TCR beta CDR3 regions were amplified from the RNA transcripts. The TCR CDR3 was subjected to a first round of RT-PCR using the HTBI primer set and the Qiagen OneStep RT-PCR kit. A second multiplex PCR round built the libraries, followed by size selection and purification. Sequencing of the libraries was done on an Illumina HiSeq2000 using paired-end 100 bp reads. As for the original processing: SOAPnuke was used to process the raw data, with reads discarded if the reads contained adapters or uncalled bases, had a mean Phred below 15, or lacked an exact constant-primer or identifier match. COPE v1.2.5 was used to merge high-quality paired reads, and clonotypes were defined as unique nucleotide sequences. Clonotypes were aligned to IMGT TRBV, TRBD and TRBJ reference segments using MiTCR v1.1. Only V-J combinations with frequency above 0.0001, covering 99% to 99.2% of repertoires, were analysed. A TCS score was defined as the ratio between F50 (clonal expansion) and ExV (chaos), using BLOSUM62-based TCRdist between CDR3 peptides within each V-J. Welch's t-statistics and random forest reduced 514 V-J features to 13, which were used in a naive Bayes classifier (R e1071). TCRdb reprocessing: public reads trimmed at Q25 with fastp, clones called with MiXCR, in-frame beta chains kept. Rows are combined by CDR3 protein, so each entry shows the most common genes and DNA. TCRdb, not the authors, supplied the V and J calls. The sample table holds approximately 260,000 distinct CDR3 sequences, of which about 15% were seen once. The ten largest clones add up to around 30% of the sample.

This receptor was taken from a woman in her forties or fifties with Graves' hyperthyroidism that later progressed to Graves' ophthalmopathy. The rearrangement joined TRBV3-1 to TRBJ2-2; a stretch of 9 junction bases matches TRBD2. The sample comprised blood. The bases are TGTGCCAGCAGCCAGCGGGAGGGCCACACCGGGGAGCTGTTTTTT. This sequence encodes CASSQREGHTGELFF.